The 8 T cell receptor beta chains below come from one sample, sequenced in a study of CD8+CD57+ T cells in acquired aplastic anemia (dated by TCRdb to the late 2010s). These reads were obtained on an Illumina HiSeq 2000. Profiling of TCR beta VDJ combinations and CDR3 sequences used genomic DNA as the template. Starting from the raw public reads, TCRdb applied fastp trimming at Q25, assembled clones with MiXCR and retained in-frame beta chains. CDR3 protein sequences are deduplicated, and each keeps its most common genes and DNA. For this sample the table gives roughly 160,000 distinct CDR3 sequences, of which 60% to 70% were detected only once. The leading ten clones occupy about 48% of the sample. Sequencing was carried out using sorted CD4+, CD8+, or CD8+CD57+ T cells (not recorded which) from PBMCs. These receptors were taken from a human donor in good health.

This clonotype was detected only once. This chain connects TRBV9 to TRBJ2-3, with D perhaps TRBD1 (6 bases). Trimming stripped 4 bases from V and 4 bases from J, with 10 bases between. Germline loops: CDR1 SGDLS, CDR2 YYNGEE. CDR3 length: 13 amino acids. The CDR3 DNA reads TGTGCCAGCAGCTTCGGACAGTCAGATACGCAGTATTTT. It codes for CASSFGQSDTQYF.

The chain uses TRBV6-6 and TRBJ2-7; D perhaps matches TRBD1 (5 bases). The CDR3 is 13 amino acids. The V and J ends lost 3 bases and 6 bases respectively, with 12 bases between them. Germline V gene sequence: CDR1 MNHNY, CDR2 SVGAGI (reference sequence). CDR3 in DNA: TGTGCCAGCAGTTATTGCCAGGGTAGCGAGCAGTACTTC. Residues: CASSYCQGSEQYF.

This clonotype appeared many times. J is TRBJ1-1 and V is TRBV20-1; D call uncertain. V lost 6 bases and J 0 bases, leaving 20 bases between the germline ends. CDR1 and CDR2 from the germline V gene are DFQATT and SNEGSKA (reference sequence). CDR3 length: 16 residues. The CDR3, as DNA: TGCAGTGCCCGCCCGCTAGGATCTGCGATGAACACTGAAGCTTTCTTT. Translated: CSARPLGSAMNTEAFF.

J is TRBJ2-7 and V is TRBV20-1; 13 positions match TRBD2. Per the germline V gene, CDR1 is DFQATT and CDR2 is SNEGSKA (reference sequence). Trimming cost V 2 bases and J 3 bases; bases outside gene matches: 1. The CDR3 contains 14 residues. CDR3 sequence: CSARRLAGGYEQYF. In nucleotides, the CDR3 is TGCAGTGCTAGACGACTAGCGGGGGGCTACGAGCAGTACTTC.

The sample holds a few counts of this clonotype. The CDR3 reads CASNGRGIGTEAFF. CDR3 in DNA: TGTGCCAGCAATGGCCGGGGTATTGGCACTGAAGCTTTCTTT. The chain has TRBV6-1 and TRBJ1-1, with D unclear. Per the germline V gene, CDR1 is MNHNS and CDR2 is SASEGT. There are 14 residues in the CDR3. Trimming left V 7 bases short and J 4 bases short, with 16 bases between.

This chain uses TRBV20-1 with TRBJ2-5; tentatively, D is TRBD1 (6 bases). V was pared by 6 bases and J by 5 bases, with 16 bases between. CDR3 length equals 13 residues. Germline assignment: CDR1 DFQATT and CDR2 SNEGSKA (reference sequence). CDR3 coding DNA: TGCAGTGCCAGGAGAGGGGGAGACGAGACCCAGTACTTC. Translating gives CSARRGGDETQYF.

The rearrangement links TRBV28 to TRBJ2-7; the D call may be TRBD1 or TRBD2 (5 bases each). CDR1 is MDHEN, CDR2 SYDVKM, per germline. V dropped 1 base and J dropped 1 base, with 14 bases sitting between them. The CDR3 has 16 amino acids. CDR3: CASSLFVGEVSYEQYF. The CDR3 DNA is TGTGCCAGCAGTTTATTCGTGGGGGAAGTTTCCTACGAGCAGTACTTC.

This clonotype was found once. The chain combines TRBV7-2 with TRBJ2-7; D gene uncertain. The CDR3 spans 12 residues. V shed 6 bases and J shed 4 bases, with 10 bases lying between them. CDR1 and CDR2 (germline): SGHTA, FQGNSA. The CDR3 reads CASRLLGYEQYF. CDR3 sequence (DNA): TGTGCCAGCAGGCTCCTAGGTTACGAGCAGTACTTC.